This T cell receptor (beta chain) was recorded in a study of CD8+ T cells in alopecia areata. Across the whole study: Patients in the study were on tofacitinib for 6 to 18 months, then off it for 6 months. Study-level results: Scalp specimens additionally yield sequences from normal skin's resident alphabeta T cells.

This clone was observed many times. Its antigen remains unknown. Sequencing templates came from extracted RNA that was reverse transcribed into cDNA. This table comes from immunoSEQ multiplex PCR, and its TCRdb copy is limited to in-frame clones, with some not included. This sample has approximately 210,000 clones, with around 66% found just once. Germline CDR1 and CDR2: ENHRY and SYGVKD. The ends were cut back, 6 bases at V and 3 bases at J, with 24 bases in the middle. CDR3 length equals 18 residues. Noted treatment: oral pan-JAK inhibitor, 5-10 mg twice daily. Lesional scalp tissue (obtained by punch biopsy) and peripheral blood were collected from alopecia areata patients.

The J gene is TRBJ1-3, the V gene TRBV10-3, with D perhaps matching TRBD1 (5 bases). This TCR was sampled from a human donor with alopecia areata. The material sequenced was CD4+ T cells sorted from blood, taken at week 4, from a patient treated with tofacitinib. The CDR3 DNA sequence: TGTGCCATCAGCTCCCTCCCGGGGGGGAGCGCAAGTGGAAACACCATATATTTT. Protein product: CAISSLPGGSASGNTIYF.